Below, 13 T cell receptor beta chains from the same sample are listed, as sequenced in a study of vaccination and CD4 T cells after COVID-19. No cognate antigen is known for these TCRs. Treatment here: roughly ten-day PBMC culture with coronavirus spike peptide pools or control peptides (ViraFEST assay). Cultured CD4+ T-cell DNA underwent Oncomine TCR Beta short-read sequencing. TCRdb recomputed calls from the PCR reads with MiXCR, one row per CDR3 protein. Among 20,000 to 25,000 distinct CDR3 sequences listed, 55% to 70% were seen once. The material was CD4+ T cells from blood, cultured in vitro, obtained after SARS-CoV-2 vaccination. The source of these receptors is a human donor who received a COVID-19 vaccine.

In its sample, this clonotype was seen a few times. J is TRBJ2-5 and V is TRBV7-2; 12 bases are a match to TRBD2. V shed 1 base and J 2 bases; nucleotides not matched to a gene: 11. Germline CDR1 SGHTA, CDR2 FQGNSA. CDR3 length: 19 residues. This chain's CDR3 is CASSLVSSSGGGRQETQYF. The CDR3, as DNA: TGTGCCAGCAGCTTAGTCTCGTCTAGCGGGGGGGGGCGGCAAGAGACCCAGTACTTC.

The chain joins TRBV20-1 to TRBJ1-2; 9 bases fit TRBD1. The germline CDR1 and CDR2 sequences are DFQATT and SNEGSKA (reference sequence). The CDR3 runs to 12 residues. The V and J ends lost 5 bases and 8 bases, in that order; junction bases with no gene match: 6. CDR3 sequence reads: CSAYGQGKGYTF. The CDR3 coding sequence is TGCAGTGCTTACGGACAGGGGAAGGGCTACACCTTC.

The gene calls are TRBV30 and TRBJ2-7; D call uncertain. The V end lost 3 bases, the J end lost 5 bases, and 11 bases lay between the germline ends. The CDR3 has 12 residues. Germline CDR1 and CDR2: GTSNPN and SVGIG (reference sequence). This chain's CDR3 is CAWRLHSNEQYF. The CDR3 nucleotides read TGTGCCTGGAGGCTCCATTCCAACGAGCAGTACTTC.

This clonotype was detected once. CDR3 sequence reads: CSARLLAGEQFF. Written as DNA, the CDR3 is TGCAGTGCTAGGCTGCTCGCGGGTGAGCAGTTCTTC. This sequence joins TRBV20-1 and TRBJ2-1, with D possibly being TRBD2 (5 bases). This CDR3 comprises 12 residues. Trimming left V 3 bases short and J 9 bases short, with 12 bases between. Germline CDR1 DFQATT, CDR2 SNEGSKA (reference sequence).

The chain employs TRBV20-1 and TRBJ1-6, with TRBD1 matching 8 bases. The CDR3 has 18 residues. The J segment lost 0 bases and the V segment lost 3 bases, leaving 10 bases of the junction unmatched. Germline values: CDR1 DFQATT, CDR2 SNEGSKA (reference sequence). The CDR3 sequence: CSASQGARRSSYNSPLHF. CDR3 in DNA: TGCAGTGCTAGTCAGGGGGCGAGACGCAGCTCCTATAATTCACCCCTCCACTTT.

This clonotype was recorded a few times. The chain recombines TRBV6-1 with TRBJ1-5, with TRBD1 matching 7 bases. J lost 0 bases, V lost 6 bases, and 5 bases had no gene match. This CDR3 is built from 15 residues. Germline V lookup: CDR1 MNHNS, CDR2 SASEGT. This CDR3 reads CASSLTGTSNQPQHF. The DNA of the CDR3 is TGTGCCAGCAGCTTGACAGGGACTAGCAATCAGCCCCAGCATTTT.

This clonotype was seen a handful of times. This sequence joins TRBV7-2 and TRBJ2-2; D is perhaps TRBD2 (7 bases). This CDR3 contains 15 residues. Trimming cost V 2 bases and J 7 bases, with 14 bases left between them. CDR1 SGHTA and CDR2 FQGNSA come from the germline V gene. In DNA, the CDR3 is TGTGCCAGCAGCTTATTACAGGGAGGGATCGGGGAGCTGTTTTTT. Its translation is CASSLLQGGIGELFF.

The chain has TRBV2 and TRBJ1-6, with 7 bases that match TRBD1. Per the germline V gene, CDR1 is SNHLY and CDR2 is FYNNEI. V was clipped by 7 bases and J by 10 bases; unmatched bases: 13. The CDR3 is 15 amino acids. The CDR3 reads CASMAGTGERSPLHF. DNA for the CDR3: TGTGCCAGCATGGCGGGCACAGGGGAAAGGTCACCCCTCCACTTT.

The chain carries TRBV5-6 and TRBJ1-2, with D hard to call. Germline CDR1 and CDR2: SGHDT and YYEEEE. Trimming removed 1 base at V and 3 bases at J, with 7 bases between. The CDR3 length is 13 residues. DNA for the CDR3: TGTGCCAGCAGCTTGAATCCTGACTATGGCTACACCTTC. This gives the protein CASSLNPDYGYTF.

This chain links TRBV6-5 with TRBJ1-2, with unresolved D. Germline CDR1 and CDR2: MNHEY and SVGAGI. CDR3 size: 15 residues. The germline V and J ends were trimmed by 0 bases and 0 bases, with 8 bases remaining between them. The CDR3 coding sequence is TGTGCCAGCAGTTACTCGGACCGAACTAACTATGGCTACACCTTC. Its translation is CASSYSDRTNYGYTF.

This sequence joins TRBV2 and TRBJ2-2; 12 nucleotides agree with TRBD1. In germline, CDR1 is SNHLY, CDR2 FYNNEI. V lost 3 bases, J lost 7 bases, and 12 bases stayed unmatched. CDR3 size: 18 residues. CDR3 sequence reads: CASSDLRWDRGLNGELFF. The CDR3 nucleotides read TGTGCCAGCAGTGACCTCCGTTGGGACAGGGGGCTTAACGGGGAGCTGTTTTTT.

This clonotype was found a few times. This sequence joins TRBV20-1 and TRBJ1-2; 7 nucleotides agree with TRBD1. CDR1 is DFQATT and CDR2 is SNEGSKA in the germline V gene (reference sequence). The J segment lost 1 base and the V segment lost 5 bases, leaving 10 bases of the junction unmatched. This CDR3 is 15 amino acids long. The CDR3 region has the DNA TGCAGTGCTTCACCACAGGGGAATTATAACTATGGCTACACCTTC. Protein sequence: CSASPQGNYNYGYTF.

The chain uses TRBV11-3 and TRBJ1-1; TRBD1 is a possible D gene (6 bases). V was shortened by 5 bases and J by 0 bases, with 13 bases between the two germline ends. The length of the CDR3 is 15 residues. Germline CDR1 reads SGHNT; CDR2 reads YENEEA. The CDR3 sequence is CASSPRSGVNTEAFF. CDR3 in DNA: TGTGCCAGCAGCCCACGTTCAGGGGTGAACACTGAAGCTTTCTTT.